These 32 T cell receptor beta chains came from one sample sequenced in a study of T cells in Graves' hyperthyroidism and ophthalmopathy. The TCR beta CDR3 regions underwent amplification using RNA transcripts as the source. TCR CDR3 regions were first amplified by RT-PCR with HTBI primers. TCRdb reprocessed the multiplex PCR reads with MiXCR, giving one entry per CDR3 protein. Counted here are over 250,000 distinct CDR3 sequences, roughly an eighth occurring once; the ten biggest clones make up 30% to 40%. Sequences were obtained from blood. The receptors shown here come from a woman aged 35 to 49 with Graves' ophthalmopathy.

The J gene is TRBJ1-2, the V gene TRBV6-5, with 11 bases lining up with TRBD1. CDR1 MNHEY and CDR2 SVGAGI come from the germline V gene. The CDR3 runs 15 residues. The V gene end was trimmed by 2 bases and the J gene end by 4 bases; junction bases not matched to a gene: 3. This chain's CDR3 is CASSYRDRGIYGYTF. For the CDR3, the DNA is TGTGCCAGCAGTTACCGGGACAGGGGGATCTATGGCTACACCTTC.

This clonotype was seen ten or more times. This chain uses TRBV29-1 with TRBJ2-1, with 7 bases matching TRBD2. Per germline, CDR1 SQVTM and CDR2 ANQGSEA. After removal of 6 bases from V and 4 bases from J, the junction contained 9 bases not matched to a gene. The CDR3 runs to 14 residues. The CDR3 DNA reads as TGCAGCGTGGGGGGGACGTCCAGTTACAATGAGCAGTTCTTC. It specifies CSVGGTSSYNEQFF.

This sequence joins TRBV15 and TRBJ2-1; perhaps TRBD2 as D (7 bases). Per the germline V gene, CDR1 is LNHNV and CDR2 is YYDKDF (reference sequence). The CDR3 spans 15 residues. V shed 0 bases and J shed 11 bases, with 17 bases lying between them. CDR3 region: CATSRDREGGFKQFF. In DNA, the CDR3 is TGTGCCACCAGCAGAGATCGTGAGGGGGGGTTCAAGCAGTTCTTC.

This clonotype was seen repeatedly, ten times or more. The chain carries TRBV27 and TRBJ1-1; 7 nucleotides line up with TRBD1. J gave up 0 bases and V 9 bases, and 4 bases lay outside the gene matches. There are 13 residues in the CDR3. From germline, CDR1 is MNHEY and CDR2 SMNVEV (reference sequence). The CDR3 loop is CASWGQLNTEAFF. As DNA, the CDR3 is TGTGCCAGTTGGGGACAGCTGAACACTGAAGCTTTCTTT.

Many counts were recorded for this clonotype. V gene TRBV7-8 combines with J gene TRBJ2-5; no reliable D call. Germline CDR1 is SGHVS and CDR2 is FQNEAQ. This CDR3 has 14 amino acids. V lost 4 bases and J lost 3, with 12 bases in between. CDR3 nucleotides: TGTGCCAGCAGCTCTCTCCTACTGGAAGAGACCCAGTACTTC. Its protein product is CASSSLLLEETQYF.

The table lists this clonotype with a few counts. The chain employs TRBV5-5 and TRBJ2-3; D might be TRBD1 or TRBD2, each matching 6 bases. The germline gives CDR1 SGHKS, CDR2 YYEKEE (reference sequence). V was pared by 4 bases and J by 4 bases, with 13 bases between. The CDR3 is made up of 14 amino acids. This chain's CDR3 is CASSDSRGADTQYF. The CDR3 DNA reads TGTGCCAGCAGCGATTCTAGGGGGGCAGATACGCAGTATTTT.

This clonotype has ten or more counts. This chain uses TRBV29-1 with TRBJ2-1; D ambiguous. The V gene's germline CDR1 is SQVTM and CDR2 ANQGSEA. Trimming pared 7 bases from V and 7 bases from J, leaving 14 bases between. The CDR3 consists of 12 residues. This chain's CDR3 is CSADLEPNEQFF. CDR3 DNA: TGCAGCGCGGATCTTGAGCCTAATGAGCAGTTCTTC.

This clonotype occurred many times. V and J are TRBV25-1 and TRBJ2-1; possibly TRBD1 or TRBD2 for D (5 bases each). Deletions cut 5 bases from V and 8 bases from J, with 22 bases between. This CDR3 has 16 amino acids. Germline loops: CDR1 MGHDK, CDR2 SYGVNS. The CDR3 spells CASSTSGPQSFDEQFF. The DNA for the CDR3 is TGTGCCAGCAGTACCTCGGGACCCCAGAGTTTCGATGAGCAGTTCTTC. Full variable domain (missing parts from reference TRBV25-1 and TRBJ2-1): EADIYQTPRYLVIGTGKKITLECSQTMGHDKMYWYQQDPGMELHLIHYSYGVNSTEKGDLSSESTVSRIRTEHFPLTLESARPSHTSQYLCASSTSGPQSFDEQFFGPGTRLTVL.

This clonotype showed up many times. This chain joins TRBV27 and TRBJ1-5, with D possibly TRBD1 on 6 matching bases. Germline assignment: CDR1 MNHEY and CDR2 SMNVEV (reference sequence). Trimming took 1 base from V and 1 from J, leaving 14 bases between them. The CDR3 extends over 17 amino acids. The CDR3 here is CASSLFGGGVSNQPQHF. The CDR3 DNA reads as TGTGCCAGCAGTTTATTCGGGGGCGGGGTGAGCAATCAGCCCCAGCATTTT.

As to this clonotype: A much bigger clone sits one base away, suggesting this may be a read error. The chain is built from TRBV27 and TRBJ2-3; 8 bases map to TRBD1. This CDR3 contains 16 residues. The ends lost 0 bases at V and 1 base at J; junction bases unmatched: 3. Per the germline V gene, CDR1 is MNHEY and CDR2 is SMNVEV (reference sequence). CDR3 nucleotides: TGTGCCAGCAGTTTATCCGAGACAGGGGGCACAGATACGCAGTATTTT. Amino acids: CASSLSETGGTDTQYF.

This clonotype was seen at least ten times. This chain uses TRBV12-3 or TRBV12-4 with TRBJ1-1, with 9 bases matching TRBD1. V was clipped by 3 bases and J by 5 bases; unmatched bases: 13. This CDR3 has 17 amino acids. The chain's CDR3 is CASSFFTGQGWRTEAFF. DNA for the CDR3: TGTGCCAGCAGTTTTTTTACGGGACAGGGTTGGAGGACTGAAGCTTTCTTT.

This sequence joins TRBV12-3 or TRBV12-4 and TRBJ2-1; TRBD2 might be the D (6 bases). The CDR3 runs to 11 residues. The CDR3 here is CAAGAGGEQFF. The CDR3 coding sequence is TGTGCTGCCGGGGCCGGGGGTGAGCAGTTCTTC.

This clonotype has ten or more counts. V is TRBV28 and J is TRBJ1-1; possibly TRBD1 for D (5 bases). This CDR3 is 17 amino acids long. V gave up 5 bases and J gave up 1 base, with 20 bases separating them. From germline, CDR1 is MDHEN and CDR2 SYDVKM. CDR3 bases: TGTGCCAGCAGTCCCAATCGGTGGGGCACAAAGAACACTGAAGCTTTCTTT. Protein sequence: CASSPNRWGTKNTEAFF.

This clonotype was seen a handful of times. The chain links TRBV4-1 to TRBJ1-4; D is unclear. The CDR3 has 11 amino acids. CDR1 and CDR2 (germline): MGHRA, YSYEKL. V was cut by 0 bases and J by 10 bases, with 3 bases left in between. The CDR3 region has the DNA TGCGCCAGCAGCCAAGAAGGAAAACTGTTTTTT. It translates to CASSQEGKLFF.

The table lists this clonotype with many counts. The CDR3 protein is CASSSGINSPLHF. CDR3 in DNA: TGCGCCAGCAGTTCCGGCATTAATTCACCCCTCCACTTT. The chain is built from TRBV10-1 and TRBJ1-6; D is unresolved. V dropped 5 bases and J dropped 6 bases, with 8 bases sitting between them. The CDR3 loop spans 13 amino acids. The germline V gene encodes CDR1 WNHNN and CDR2 SYGVQD (reference sequence).

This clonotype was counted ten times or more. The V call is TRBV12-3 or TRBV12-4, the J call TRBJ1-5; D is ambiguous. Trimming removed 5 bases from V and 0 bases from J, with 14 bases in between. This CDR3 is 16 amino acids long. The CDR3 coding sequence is TGTGCCAGCAGTGGGGAAAGGCAGTATAGCAATCAGCCCCAGCATTTT. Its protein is CASSGERQYSNQPQHF.

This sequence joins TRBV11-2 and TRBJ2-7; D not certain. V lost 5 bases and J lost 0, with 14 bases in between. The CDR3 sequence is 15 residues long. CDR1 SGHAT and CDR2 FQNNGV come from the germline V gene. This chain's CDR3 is CASSPTEQTSYEQYF. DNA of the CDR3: TGTGCCAGCAGCCCCACCGAGCAGACCTCCTACGAGCAGTACTTC. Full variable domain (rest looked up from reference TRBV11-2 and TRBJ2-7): EAGVAQSPRYKIIEKRQSVAFWCNPISGHATLYWYQQILGQGPKLLIQFQNNGVVDDSQLPKDRFSAERLKGVDSTLKIQPAKLEDSAVYLCASSPTEQTSYEQYFGPGTRLTVT.

The CDR3: CASSPSTEEKLFF. In DNA form, the CDR3 reads TGTGCCAGCTCACCCTCCACAGAGGAAAAACTGTTTTTT. V is TRBV18 and J is TRBJ1-4; no clear D gene. The CDR3 has 13 residues. V was clipped by 3 bases and J by 8 bases, with 10 bases between them. Germline CDR1 KGHSH, CDR2 LQKENI.

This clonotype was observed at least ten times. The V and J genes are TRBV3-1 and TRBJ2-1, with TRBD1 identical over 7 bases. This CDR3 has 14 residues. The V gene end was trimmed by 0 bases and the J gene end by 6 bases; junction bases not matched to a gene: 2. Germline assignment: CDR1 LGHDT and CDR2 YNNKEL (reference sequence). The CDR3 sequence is CASSQDGTVNEQFF. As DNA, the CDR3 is TGTGCCAGCAGCCAAGATGGGACAGTCAATGAGCAGTTCTTC.

The chain's CDR3 is CASSYSWGSTDTQYF. CDR3 nucleotide sequence: TGTGCCAGCAGCTACTCGTGGGGAAGCACAGATACGCAGTATTTT. V is TRBV11-2 and J is TRBJ2-3; D unclear. With 4 bases removed from V and 0 bases from J, the gap between germline ends came to 11 bases. Germline V gene lookup returns CDR1 SGHAT and CDR2 FQNNGV. The CDR3 totals 15 residues.

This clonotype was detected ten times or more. The CDR3 DNA is TGCAGTGCTAGAGGAAAGCCAGGGGCGGGGGAGACCCAGTACTTC. Translated: CSARGKPGAGETQYF. The chain carries TRBV20-1 and TRBJ2-5; D might be TRBD1 or TRBD2, each matching 6 bases. Deletions cut 1 base from V and 5 bases from J, with 17 bases between. The CDR3 runs 15 residues. CDR1 is DFQATT, CDR2 SNEGSKA, per germline (reference sequence).

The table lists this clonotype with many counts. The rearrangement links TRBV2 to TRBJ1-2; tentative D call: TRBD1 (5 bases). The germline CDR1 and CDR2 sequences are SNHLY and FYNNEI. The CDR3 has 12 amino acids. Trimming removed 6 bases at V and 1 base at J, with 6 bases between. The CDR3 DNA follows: TGTGCCAGCAGGCAGGGTAACTATGGCTACACCTTC. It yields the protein CASRQGNYGYTF.

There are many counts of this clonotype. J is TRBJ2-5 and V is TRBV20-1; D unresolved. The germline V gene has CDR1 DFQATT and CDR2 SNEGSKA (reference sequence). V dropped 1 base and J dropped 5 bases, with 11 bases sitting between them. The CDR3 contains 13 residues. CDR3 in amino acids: CSARVLGEETQYF. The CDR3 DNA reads TGCAGTGCTAGAGTATTGGGTGAGGAGACCCAGTACTTC.

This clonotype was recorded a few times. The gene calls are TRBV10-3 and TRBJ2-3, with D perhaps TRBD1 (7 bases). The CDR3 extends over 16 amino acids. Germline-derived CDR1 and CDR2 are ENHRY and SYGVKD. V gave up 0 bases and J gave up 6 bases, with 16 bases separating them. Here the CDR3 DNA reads TGTGCCATCAGTGAGTCGACAGGGCCAGGGGGGGATACGCAGTATTTT. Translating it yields CAISESTGPGGDTQYF.

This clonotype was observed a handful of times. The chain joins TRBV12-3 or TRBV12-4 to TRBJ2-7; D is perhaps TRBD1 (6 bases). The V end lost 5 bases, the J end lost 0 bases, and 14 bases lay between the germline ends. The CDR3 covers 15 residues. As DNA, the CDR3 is TGTGCCAGCAGTGGGGGCCCGGCGAACTCCTACGAGCAGTACTTC. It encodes CASSGGPANSYEQYF.

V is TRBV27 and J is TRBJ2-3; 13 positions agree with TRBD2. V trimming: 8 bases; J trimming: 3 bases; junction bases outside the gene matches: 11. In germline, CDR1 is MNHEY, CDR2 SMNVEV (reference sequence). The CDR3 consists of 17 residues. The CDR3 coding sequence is TGTGCCAGCTCACCCTGGACTAGCGGGGGCCCAACAGATACGCAGTATTTT. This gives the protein CASSPWTSGGPTDTQYF.

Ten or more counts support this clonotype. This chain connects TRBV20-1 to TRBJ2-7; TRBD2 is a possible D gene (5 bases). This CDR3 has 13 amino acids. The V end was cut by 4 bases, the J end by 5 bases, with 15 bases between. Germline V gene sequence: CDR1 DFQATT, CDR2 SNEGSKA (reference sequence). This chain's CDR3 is CSATQLGFDEQYF. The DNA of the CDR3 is TGCAGTGCTACCCAACTAGGTTTCGACGAGCAGTACTTC.

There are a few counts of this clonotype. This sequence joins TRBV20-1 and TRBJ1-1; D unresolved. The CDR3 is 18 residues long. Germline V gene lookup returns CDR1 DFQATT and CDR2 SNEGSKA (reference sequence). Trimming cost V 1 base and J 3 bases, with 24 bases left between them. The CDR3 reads CSARAALGPPVLDTEAFF. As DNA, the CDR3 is TGCAGTGCTAGAGCCGCCCTCGGACCCCCCGTTTTGGACACTGAAGCTTTCTTT.

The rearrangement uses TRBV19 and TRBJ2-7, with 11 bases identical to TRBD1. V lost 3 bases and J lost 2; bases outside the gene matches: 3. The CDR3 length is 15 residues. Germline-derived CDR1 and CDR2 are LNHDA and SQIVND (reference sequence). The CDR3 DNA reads TGTGCCAGTAGTATCGGGGGACAGGGGGCCTACGAGCAGTACTTC. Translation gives CASSIGGQGAYEQYF. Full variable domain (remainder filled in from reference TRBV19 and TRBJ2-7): DGGITQSPKYLFRKEGQNVTLSCEQNLNHDAMYWYRQDPGQGLRLIYYSQIVNDFQKGDIAEGYSVSREKKESFPLTVTSAQKNPTAFYLCASSIGGQGAYEQYFGPGTRLTVT.

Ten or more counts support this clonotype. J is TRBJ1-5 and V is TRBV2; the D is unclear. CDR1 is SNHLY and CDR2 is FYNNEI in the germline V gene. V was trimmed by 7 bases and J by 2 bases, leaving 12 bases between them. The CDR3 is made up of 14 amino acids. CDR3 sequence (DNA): TGTGCCAGCAAAATGAACGTTGGCAATCAGCCCCAGCATTTT. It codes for CASKMNVGNQPQHF. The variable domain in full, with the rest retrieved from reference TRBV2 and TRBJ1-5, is EPEVTQTPSHQVTQMGQEVILRCVPISNHLYFYWYRQILGQKVEFLVSFYNNEISEKSEIFDDQFSVERPDGSNFTLKIRSTKLEDSAMYFCASKMNVGNQPQHFGDGTRLSIL.

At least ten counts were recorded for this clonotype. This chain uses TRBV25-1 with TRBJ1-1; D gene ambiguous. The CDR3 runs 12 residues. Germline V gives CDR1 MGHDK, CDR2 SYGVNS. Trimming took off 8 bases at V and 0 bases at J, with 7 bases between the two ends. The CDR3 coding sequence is TGTGCCAGCGGAGAGATGAACACTGAAGCTTTCTTT. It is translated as CASGEMNTEAFF.

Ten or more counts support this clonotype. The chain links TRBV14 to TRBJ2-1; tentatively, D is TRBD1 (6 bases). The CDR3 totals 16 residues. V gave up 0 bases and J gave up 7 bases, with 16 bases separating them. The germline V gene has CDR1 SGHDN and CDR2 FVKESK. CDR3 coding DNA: TGTGCCAGCAGCCAAGATTTAGGGACATTGTGGAATGAGCAGTTCTTC. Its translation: CASSQDLGTLWNEQFF.